The 27 T cell receptor beta chains below were found in one sample sequenced in a study of blood T cell repertoires in COVID-19. Sequenced by immunoSEQ multiplex PCR; TCRdb stores in-frame clones only, minus some. The table includes some 45,000 clones, approximately 90% detected once. The sequenced sample was peripheral blood. These receptors were collected from a man aged 60 to 69 with active COVID-19.

The chain carries TRBV30 and TRBJ1-1; possibly TRBD1 for D (6 bases). Germline CDR1 reads GTSNPN; CDR2 reads SVGIG (reference sequence). This CDR3 has 13 amino acids. V shed 6 bases and J shed 5 bases, with 16 bases lying between them. The CDR3 sequence is CACPKGGGTEAFF. The DNA for the CDR3 is TGTGCCTGTCCAAAGGGGGGGGGAACTGAAGCTTTCTTT.

The chain recombines TRBV28 with TRBJ1-5; TRBD1 might be the D (6 bases). This CDR3 comprises 12 residues. Germline CDR1 reads MDHEN; CDR2 reads SYDVKM. Trimming shortened V by 4 bases and J by 9 bases, and 10 bases separated the two germline ends. The CDR3 DNA reads as TGTGCCAGCAGTTCACAGGGCCTGCCCCAGCATTTT. It is translated as CASSSQGLPQHF.

This clone was seen just once. The chain couples TRBV6-6 to TRBJ2-3; 9 bases line up with TRBD2. Germline CDR1 reads MNHNY; CDR2 reads SVGAGI (reference sequence). CDR3 length: 16 residues. The V gene end was trimmed by 5 bases and the J gene end by 4 bases; junction bases not matched to a gene: 10. CDR3 DNA: TGTGCCAGCAGTGGGTCAGCTAGCGGGATAGCAGATACGCAGTATTTT. Its translation is CASSGSASGIADTQYF.

The genes are TRBV30 and TRBJ2-2, with 11 nucleotides matching TRBD2. Germline V gives CDR1 GTSNPN, CDR2 SVGIG (reference sequence). The CDR3 spans 14 residues. V dropped 2 bases and J dropped 9; count of bases not matched to a gene: 5. The CDR3, as DNA: TGTGCCTGGAGTACCGGGACTAGCGGTCGGGAGCTGTTTTTT. Translating gives CAWSTGTSGRELFF.

The chain recombines TRBV5-4 with TRBJ1-4, with D uncertain. Germline-derived CDR1 and CDR2 are SGHNT and YYREEE (reference sequence). The CDR3 is 15 amino acids. Between the trimmed V and J ends, which lost 4 bases and 0 bases, there was a span of 10 bases. The CDR3 bases are TGTGCCAGCAGCGCCTCAGGAACAACTAATGAAAAACTGTTTTTT. Protein: CASSASGTTNEKLFF.

The V call is TRBV28, the J call TRBJ1-1; unclear D gene. V was shortened by 5 bases and J by 0 bases, with 16 bases between the two germline ends. CDR1 and CDR2 from the germline V gene are MDHEN and SYDVKM. The CDR3 covers 16 residues. The chain's CDR3 is CASSPTRPYLNTEAFF. CDR3 sequence (DNA): TGTGCCAGCAGTCCAACCCGTCCCTATCTGAACACTGAAGCTTTCTTT.

V is TRBV7-2 and J is TRBJ2-1, with D tentatively TRBD1 (8 bases). Per germline, CDR1 SGHTA and CDR2 FQGNSA. The CDR3 has 17 amino acids. V lost 4 bases to trimming and J lost 6 bases, with 22 bases between them. Here the CDR3 DNA reads TGTGCCAGCAGCTGGTCAGGAACAGGGGGAGGGGGCAATGAGCAGTTCTTC. Translation: CASSWSGTGGGGNEQFF.

The chain couples TRBV18 to TRBJ2-7; weak D call: TRBD2 (5 bases). V was shortened by 3 bases and J by 2 bases, with 8 bases between the two germline ends. Germline CDR1 reads KGHSH; CDR2 reads LQKENI. This CDR3 contains 13 residues. For the CDR3, the DNA is TGTGCCAGCTCACCCTCGGGGACCTACGAGCAGTACTTC. It yields the protein CASSPSGTYEQYF.

The chain carries TRBV7-9 and TRBJ2-2, with TRBD1 matching 7 bases. The germline V gene has CDR1 SEHNR and CDR2 FQNEAQ (reference sequence). V was pared by 5 bases and J by 3 bases, with 6 bases of the junction left unmatched. The CDR3 length is 15 residues. DNA for the CDR3: TGTGCCAGCAGCCGACAGGGTGGGGACACCGGGGAGCTGTTTTTT. It is translated as CASSRQGGDTGELFF.

This chain links TRBV29-1 with TRBJ1-3; 9 bases match TRBD1. V shed 0 bases and J 4 bases; nucleotides not matched to a gene: 4. Germline V gene lookup returns CDR1 SQVTM and CDR2 ANQGSEA. This CDR3 is 15 amino acids long. The CDR3 DNA sequence: TGCAGCGTTGAAGATAGGGGGACAGGGGGAAACACCATATATTTT. It encodes CSVEDRGTGGNTIYF.

This chain uses TRBV4-3 with TRBJ2-7, with a tentative D call TRBD2 (6 bases). Germline V gene sequence: CDR1 LGHNA, CDR2 YSLEER. Trimming shortened V by 1 base and J by 0 bases, and 13 bases separated the two germline ends. The CDR3 totals 16 residues. CDR3 loop: CASSQGLASSSYEQYF. CDR3 DNA sequence: TGCGCCAGCAGCCAAGGTCTAGCGTCTAGCTCCTACGAGCAGTACTTC.

The chain links TRBV7-2 to TRBJ1-2; D perhaps matches TRBD1 (6 bases). The CDR3 is 14 residues long. Germline V CDR1 and CDR2: SGHTA, FQGNSA. V was clipped by 5 bases and J by 6 bases, with 16 bases between them. CDR3 DNA sequence: TGTGCCAGCAGCCCAGAGACAGGACCCCATGGCTACACCTTC. Amino acids: CASSPETGPHGYTF.

V and J are TRBV29-1 and TRBJ1-3; 7 bases are shared with TRBD1. V lost 4 bases to trimming and J lost 0 bases; unmatched junction nucleotides: 6. Germline-derived CDR1 and CDR2 are SQVTM and ANQGSEA. This CDR3 is built from 15 residues. Here the CDR3 reads CSVAGQDFSGNTIYF. The CDR3 DNA reads TGCAGCGTTGCCGGACAGGACTTCTCTGGAAACACCATATATTTT.

V usage is TRBV18 and J usage is TRBJ1-3; D is unclear. Germline loops: CDR1 KGHSH, CDR2 LQKENI. There are 16 residues in the CDR3. V lost 3 bases, J lost 0 bases, and 12 bases lay in between. The CDR3 region is CASSPAGPSSGNTIYF. The CDR3 nucleotides are TGTGCCAGCTCACCCGCAGGTCCGAGCTCTGGAAACACCATATATTTT.

This chain links TRBV7-2 with TRBJ2-2, with a tentative D call TRBD1 (6 bases). The CDR3 covers 16 residues. Trimming pared 4 bases from V and 1 base from J, leaving 13 bases between. Germline V lookup: CDR1 SGHTA, CDR2 FQGNSA. The CDR3 region is CASSSVSGQNTGELFF. CDR3 sequence (DNA): TGTGCCAGCAGCTCTGTATCGGGACAGAACACCGGGGAGCTGTTTTTT. The whole variable domain, remainder taken from reference TRBV7-2 and TRBJ2-2, is GAGVSQSPSNKVTEKGKDVELRCDPISGHTALYWYRQSLGQGLEFLIYFQGNSAPDKSGLPSDRFSAERTGGSVSTLTIQRTQQEDSAVYLCASSSVSGQNTGELFFGEGSRLTVL.

This chain connects TRBV28 to TRBJ2-7; 10 positions match TRBD2. The CDR3 runs to 17 residues. V trimming: 6 bases; J trimming: 1 base; junction bases outside the gene matches: 12. Looked up from germline, CDR1 is MDHEN and CDR2 is SYDVKM. In nucleotides, the CDR3 is TGTGCCAGCAGCCCCGGCCGTGGACTAGCGGAATCCTACGAGCAGTACTTC. Its protein is CASSPGRGLAESYEQYF.

This chain links TRBV11-2 with TRBJ1-6; a weak D match, TRBD1 (5 bases). This CDR3 contains 15 residues. Germline-derived CDR1 and CDR2 are SGHAT and FQNNGV. V shed 0 bases and J shed 7 bases, with 10 bases lying between them. The CDR3 loop is CASSLERQLNSPLHF. The CDR3 DNA reads as TGTGCCAGCAGCTTAGAACGACAGCTAAATTCACCCCTCCACTTT.

The chain uses TRBV19 and TRBJ1-3; 8 bases align to TRBD1. After removal of 3 bases from V and 3 bases from J, the junction contained 1 base not matched to a gene. The V gene's germline CDR1 is LNHDA and CDR2 SQIVND (reference sequence). The CDR3 loop spans 14 amino acids. Here the CDR3 DNA reads TGTGCCAGTAGTATCGGACAGGGTGGAAACACCATATATTTT. Its protein product is CASSIGQGGNTIYF. Drawing the rest from reference TRBV19 and TRBJ1-3, the complete variable domain is DGGITQSPKYLFRKEGQNVTLSCEQNLNHDAMYWYRQDPGQGLRLIYYSQIVNDFQKGDIAEGYSVSREKKESFPLTVTSAQKNPTAFYLCASSIGQGGNTIYFGEGSWLTVV.

This clone was seen a few times. The chain links TRBV7-2 to TRBJ2-7; 11 positions match TRBD2. CDR1 SGHTA and CDR2 FQGNSA come from the germline V gene. J lost 2 bases, V lost 7 bases, and 4 bases had no gene match. The CDR3 runs 14 residues. CDR3 nucleotide sequence: TGTGCCAGCACCCTTAGCGGGAGGGCCTACGAGCAGTACTTC. It translates to CASTLSGRAYEQYF.

The chain uses TRBV28 and TRBJ2-7, with TRBD2 identical over 7 bases. Germline-derived CDR1 and CDR2 are MDHEN and SYDVKM. This CDR3 comprises 11 residues. V lost 3 bases and J lost 12; bases outside the gene matches: 5. The CDR3 sequence: CASSFSGARYF. The CDR3 nucleotides are TGTGCCAGCAGTTTCAGCGGGGCCAGGTACTTC.

This chain joins TRBV18 and TRBJ2-7, with 12 nucleotides matching TRBD2. Germline CDR1 and CDR2: KGHSH and LQKENI. The CDR3 length is 16 residues. V lost 3 bases to trimming and J lost 1 base; unmatched junction nucleotides: 4. The CDR3 DNA sequence: TGTGCCAGCTCACCGAGGACTAGCGGGGTTTCCTACGAGCAGTACTTC. This translates into CASSPRTSGVSYEQYF.

The chain combines TRBV2 with TRBJ1-5; perhaps TRBD1 as D (5 bases). Trimming took off 4 bases at V and 3 bases at J, with 10 bases between the two ends. Germline CDR1 SNHLY, CDR2 FYNNEI. The CDR3 spans 14 residues. CDR3 residues: CASSARQYNQPQHF. CDR3 bases: TGTGCCAGCAGTGCCCGACAGTACAATCAGCCCCAGCATTTT.

The chain employs TRBV11-3 and TRBJ2-1, with no clear D. The CDR3 is 15 amino acids. Between the trimmed V and J ends, which lost 4 bases and 0 bases, there was a span of 10 bases. Germline V CDR1 and CDR2: SGHNT, YENEEA. The CDR3 reads CASSSRLISYNEQFF. DNA of the CDR3: TGTGCCAGCAGCTCCCGACTGATCTCCTACAATGAGCAGTTCTTC. Full variable domain (missing parts from reference TRBV11-3 and TRBJ2-1): EAGVVQSPRYKIIEKKQPVAFWCNPISGHNTLYWYLQNLGQGPELLIRYENEEAVDDSQLPKDRFSAERLKGVDSTLKIQPAELGDSAVYLCASSSRLISYNEQFFGPGTRLTVL.

This clone was detected only a few times. This chain joins TRBV2 and TRBJ2-5; D remains unclear. The CDR3 is 14 amino acids. Looked up from germline, CDR1 is SNHLY and CDR2 is FYNNEI. V was pared by 2 bases and J by 4 bases, with 11 bases between. DNA for the CDR3: TGTGCCAGCAGTGAAAGATTGGCTGGAGAGACCCAGTACTTC. Amino acid sequence: CASSERLAGETQYF.

The chain uses TRBV7-9 and TRBJ2-2, with D perhaps TRBD2 (5 bases). Germline CDR1 is SEHNR and CDR2 is FQNEAQ (reference sequence). CDR3 size: 15 residues. V lost 4 bases, J lost 4 bases, and 13 bases lay in between. The CDR3 protein is CASSSKRVGTGELFF. The CDR3 DNA follows: TGTGCCAGCAGCTCAAAGAGGGTCGGCACCGGGGAGCTGTTTTTT.

The table lists this clone with a few counts. This rearrangement joins TRBV12-3 or TRBV12-4 to TRBJ2-2; TRBD1 is a possible D gene (6 bases). V was cut by 3 bases and J by 8 bases, with 10 bases left in between. The CDR3 is 13 residues long. CDR3 sequence reads: CASSFNGQGELFF. CDR3 DNA sequence: TGTGCCAGCAGTTTTAATGGACAGGGGGAGCTGTTTTTT.

Written as DNA, the CDR3 is TGCAGCGTTTGGGGCCTCACCTATGGCTACACCTTC. Its protein product is CSVWGLTYGYTF. V is TRBV29-1 and J is TRBJ1-2, with TRBD1 as a possible D gene (5 bases). The CDR3 is 12 amino acids. Trimming took 5 bases from V and 4 from J, leaving 11 bases between them. Per germline, CDR1 SQVTM and CDR2 ANQGSEA.